This T cell receptor beta chain was obtained from a study of glioma-infiltrating T cells. This clonotype has at least ten counts. Antigen specificity is unknown. The CDR3 has 13 amino acids. Trimming removed 8 bases from V and 4 bases from J, with 14 bases in between. Germline assignment: CDR1 SNHLY and CDR2 FYNNEI. Amplification of TCR alpha and beta CDR3 regions from RNA used iRepertoire nested multiplex PCR. MiXCR was run by TCRdb on the multiplex PCR reads, yielding one entry per CDR3 protein. Found here are about 89,000 distinct CDR3 sequences, 20% to 25% of them singletons; the top ten hold approximately 7%. Study-level results: Very few CDR3 sequences were shared between tissue and blood. Non-neoplastic patients had below-expected tissue-blood divergence, while all gliomas exceeded expectation.

Sequences were obtained from glioma tissue, nonneoplastic brain tissue, or PBMCs (not recorded which). This receptor was identified in a human donor with low-grade glioma or glioblastoma, undergoing nonglioma brain surgery, or in good health (not recorded which). The rearrangement uses TRBV2 and TRBJ1-1, with D possibly TRBD1 on 5 matching bases. The CDR3 DNA follows: TGTGCCAGCGGGCTGGGGCTGGGCACTGAAGCTTTCTTT. This translates into CASGLGLGTEAFF.